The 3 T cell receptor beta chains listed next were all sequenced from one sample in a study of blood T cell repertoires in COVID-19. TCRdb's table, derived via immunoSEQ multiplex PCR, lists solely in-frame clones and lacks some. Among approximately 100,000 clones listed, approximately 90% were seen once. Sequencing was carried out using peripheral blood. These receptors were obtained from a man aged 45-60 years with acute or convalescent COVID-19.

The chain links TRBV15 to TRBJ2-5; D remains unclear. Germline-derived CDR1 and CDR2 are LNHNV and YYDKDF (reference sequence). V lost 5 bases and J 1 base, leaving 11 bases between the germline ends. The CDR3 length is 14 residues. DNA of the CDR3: TGTGCCACCAGCCCCGGCTCTAGCCAAGAGACCCAGTACTTC. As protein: CATSPGSSQETQYF.

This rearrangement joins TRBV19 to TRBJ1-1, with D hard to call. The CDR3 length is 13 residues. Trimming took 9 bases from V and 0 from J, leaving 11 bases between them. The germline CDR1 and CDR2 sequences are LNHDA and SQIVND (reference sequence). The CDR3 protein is CARSGQLNTEAFF. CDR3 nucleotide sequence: TGTGCCAGATCGGGTCAGCTGAACACTGAAGCTTTCTTT.

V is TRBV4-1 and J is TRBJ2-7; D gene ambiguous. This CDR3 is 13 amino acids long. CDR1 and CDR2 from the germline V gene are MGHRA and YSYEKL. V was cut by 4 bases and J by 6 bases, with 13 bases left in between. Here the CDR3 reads CASSLSSPSEQYF. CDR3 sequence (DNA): TGCGCCAGCAGCCTTAGCTCCCCGAGCGAGCAGTACTTC.